The rows below give T cell receptor beta chains drawn from one sample of a study of T cells in Graves' hyperthyroidism and ophthalmopathy. TCRdb reprocessed the multiplex PCR reads via MiXCR and lists one record per CDR3 protein. The table records hundreds of thousands of distinct CDR3 sequences, 15% to 20% of them present only once. The specimen sequenced was blood. The receptors originated from a woman between 35 and 50 years old with Graves' ophthalmopathy. CDR3s include the opening cysteine and the closing phenylalanine or tryptophan. A D gene is named only where the DNA matches it firmly. Clone sizes are given selectively: once, few, many, or a class where the clone is expanded.

TRBJ2-3 | TRBV7-9 | . | . | CASSRESYTQYF | TGTGCCAGCAGCCGAGAGAGTTATACGCAGTATTTT
TRBJ2-7 | TRBV28 | many | . | CASSNDYSYEQYF | TGTGCCAGCAGTAACGACTACTCCTACGAGCAGTACTTC
TRBJ2-7 | TRBV28 | few | . | CASSRTGSPSYEQYF | TGTGCCAGCAGTAGAACAGGGTCGCCCTCCTACGAGCAGTACTTC
TRBJ2-7 | TRBV19 | . | . | CASSIGTGDWYEQYF | TGTGCCAGTAGTATAGGAACAGGGGACTGGTACGAGCAGTACTTC
TRBJ2-2 | TRBV5-5 | few | TRBD2 | CASSYRLAATGELFF | TGTGCCAGCAGCTACCGGCTAGCGGCCACCGGGGAGCTGTTTTTT
TRBJ2-5 | TRBV6-7 | . | TRBD2 | CASSQPPFLASGEKETQCF | TGTGCCAGCAGTCAACCCCCCTTCTTGGCTAGCGGGGAAAAAGAGACCCAGTGCTTC
TRBJ1-4 | TRBV10-3 | . | . | CAISEASHNEKLFF | TGTGCCATCAGTGAGGCGAGCCACAATGAAAAACTGTTTTTT
TRBJ2-1 | TRBV11-2 | many | . | CASLLRGDEQFF | TGTGCCAGCTTGCTGCGTGGCGATGAGCAGTTCTTC
TRBJ2-2 | TRBV19 | . | TRBD2 | CASRWGLAGNTGELFF | TGTGCCAGTAGGTGGGGTTTAGCGGGGAACACCGGGGAGCTGTTTTTT
TRBJ2-7 | TRBV4-2 | . | . | CASSQDRAPYEQYF | TGTGCCAGCAGCCAAGACAGGGCACCCTACGAGCAGTACTTC
TRBJ2-7 | TRBV30 | few | TRBD1 | CAWSLGQGPSEQYF | TGTGCCTGGAGTCTGGGACAGGGGCCCTCCGAGCAGTACTTC
TRBJ2-5 | TRBV2 | few | . | CASSGSRGTQETQYF | TGTGCCAGCAGTGGCTCTAGAGGGACGCAAGAGACCCAGTACTTC
TRBJ2-7 | TRBV7-8 | many | . | CASSLWRGRNEQYF | TGTGCCAGCAGCTTATGGCGAGGCCGTAACGAGCAGTACTTC
TRBJ1-3 | TRBV7-9 | . | TRBD1 | CASSPKGQSSGNTIYF | TGTGCCAGCAGCCCTAAGGGACAGAGCTCTGGAAACACCATATATTTT
TRBJ2-1 | TRBV28 | . | . | CASSPSVSSSYNEQFF | TGTGCCAGCAGCCCTAGCGTTTCGAGCTCCTACAATGAGCAGTTCTTC
TRBJ2-5 | TRBV4-1 | few | TRBD2 | CASSPGLAGHQETQYF | TGCGCCAGCAGCCCTGGACTAGCGGGACACCAAGAGACCCAGTACTTC
TRBJ2-1 | TRBV6-2/TRBV6-3 | many | . | CASSYMGPGVSEQFF | TGTGCCAGCAGTTACATGGGACCCGGCGTAAGTGAGCAGTTCTTC
TRBJ1-5 | TRBV6-2/TRBV6-3 | . | . | CASGLRGNQPQHF | TGTGCCAGTGGACTTAGGGGCAATCAGCCCCAGCATTTT
TRBJ1-4 | TRBV5-1 | . | . | CASSSGQQNEKLFF | TGCGCCAGCAGCTCAGGTCAACAGAATGAAAAACTGTTTTTT
TRBJ1-2 | TRBV20-1 | few | . | CSASSSRDGYGYTF | TGCAGTGCTAGTTCGTCCAGAGACGGCTATGGCTACACCTTC
TRBJ2-7 | TRBV7-9 | few | . | CASSAPGKYEQYF | TGTGCCAGCAGCGCACCCGGGAAATACGAGCAGTACTTC
TRBJ1-1 | TRBV5-5 | many | . | CAAAPRYGGQEDTEAFF | TGTGCCGCGGCCCCGAGGTATGGGGGGCAGGAGGACACTGAAGCTTTCTTT
TRBJ2-7 | TRBV11-2 | few | . | CASRLGNSYEQYF | TGTGCCAGCAGGTTGGGAAATTCCTACGAGCAGTACTTC
TRBJ2-1 | TRBV4-1 | few | TRBD2 | CASSQVWTSGGPSSYNEQFF | TGCGCCAGCAGCCAAGTATGGACTAGCGGGGGCCCTAGCTCCTACAATGAGCAGTTCTTC
TRBJ1-5 | TRBV6-1 | . | . | CASSVGARDTQPQHF | TGTGCCAGCAGTGTAGGGGCCAGGGATACGCAGCCCCAGCATTTT
TRBJ2-1 | TRBV30 | many | . | CAWSAISLARGDPYNEQFF | TGTGCCTGGAGTGCAATCAGCTTGGCTAGAGGAGATCCCTACAATGAGCAGTTCTTC
TRBJ2-5 | TRBV7-8 | many | TRBD2 | CASSLGPSGTKTQYF | TGTGCCAGCAGCTTAGGCCCTAGCGGGACAAAGACCCAGTACTTC
TRBJ2-3 | TRBV3-1 | many | . | CASSQGGTQYF | TGTGCCAGCAGCCAAGGGGGTACGCAGTATTTT
TRBJ1-1 | TRBV7-2 | many | . | CASSLASTDRNTEAFF | TGTGCCAGCAGCTTAGCCTCGACAGACAGGAACACTGAAGCTTTCTTT
TRBJ2-3 | TRBV4-2 | . | . | CASSQAGAQVGSGTQYF | TGTGCCAGCAGCCAAGCCGGGGCGCAGGTCGGGTCTGGTACGCAGTATTTT
TRBJ1-2 | TRBV5-4 | . | . | CASNTPQGEGGYTF | TGTGCCAGCAACACCCCTCAGGGCGAGGGGGGCTACACCTTC
TRBJ2-1 | TRBV15 | many | TRBD2 | CATSSKGLAGGNEQFF | TGTGCCACCAGCAGTAAGGGACTAGCGGGGGGCAATGAGCAGTTCTTC